This T cell receptor (beta chain) appears in the sequencing data of a study of blood T cell repertoires in COVID-19 (dated by TCRdb to 2018 to 2020). Regarding the research as a whole: Samples covering the acute and convalescent phases of COVID-19 were provided by collaborators in the United States, Italy and Spain. The material from the prospective study consisted of cDNA or gDNA derived from T cells, B-cell-depleted T cells, or PBMCs. The dataset comprised deeply sampled blood TCRbeta repertoires from subjects exposed to, actively infected with, or recovered from COVID-19. The repertoires were released in a freely available public database intended as a resource for research on the immune response to SARS-CoV-2. Samples were obtained from the ongoing ImmuneRACE study (first 160 participants) and from 1,254 subjects provided by 6 global collaborators. The sample metadata nearly always contained a de-identified subject ID, COVID-19 status, age in years and sex. HLA class I and class II types, where available, came from metadata supplied by the sample provider rather than from assay-based typing.

The germline V end is reduced by 0 bases and the J end by 10 bases; junction bases left unmatched: 4. The CDR1 and CDR2 encoded by the germline V gene are LGHNA and YNFKEQ. There are 14 amino acids in the CDR3, from cysteine to phenylalanine inclusive. CDR3 DNA is the only sequence kept; it has 42 bases, read in frame from the first base. In the case of this clone: Its antigen target is currently unknown. Base qualities are missing; no much larger clone stands one base away.

At one collaborating source in Seattle, patients were enrolled during active infection and were followed longitudinally through the course of disease. Whole blood was collected in K2EDTA tubes by collaborating institutions according to the institutions' own protocols. For TCRbeta analysis, collaborator samples were shipped as frozen whole blood, as isolated PBMCs, or as DNA extracted from either sample type. General conclusions and limits of the study: How much clinical and demographic metadata was included differed by source and by participant, and the metadata was provided uncurated.

TCRbeta CDR3 regions were amplified from genomic DNA by means of the immunoSEQ Assay, a bias-controlled multiplex PCR. Regarding the original processing steps: The number of nucleated cells in each sample was estimated from the amplification of reference gene primers within the assay. To quantify the absolute abundance of each unique TCRbeta CDR3 rearrangement, sequence reads were collapsed and filtered. For each sample, productive Simpson clonality was calculated by taking the square root of Simpson's diversity index across productive rearrangements. In its TCRdb copy, this immuneACCESS table keeps in-frame sequences only and misses some clones. Where compared with another copy, unresolved V genes explain less than half of these, and the others have no known cause. The DNA was the basis for D and trimming; V, J and clone size are from that table. The sample table shows approximately 250,000 clones, and approximately 88% are seen once. Jointly, the top ten make up roughly 10% of the sample.

The TCR sequence derives from a woman aged 70-85 years with COVID-19, enrolled during active disease. Sequenced sample: peripheral blood. The chain is encoded by TRBV4-2 joined to TRBJ1-4, with 8 central nucleotides matching TRBD1. The nucleotides are TGTGCCAGCAGCCAAGAACAGGGGGGCGGAAAACTGTTTTTT. It encodes CASSQEQGGGKLFF.